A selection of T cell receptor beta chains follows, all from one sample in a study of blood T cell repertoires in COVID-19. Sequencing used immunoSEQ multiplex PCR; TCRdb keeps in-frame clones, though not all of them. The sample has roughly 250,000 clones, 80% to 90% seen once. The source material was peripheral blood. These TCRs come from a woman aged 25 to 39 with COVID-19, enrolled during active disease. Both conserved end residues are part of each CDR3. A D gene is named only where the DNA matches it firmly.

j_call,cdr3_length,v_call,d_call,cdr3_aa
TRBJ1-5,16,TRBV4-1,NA,CASSQDRMTQDQPQHF
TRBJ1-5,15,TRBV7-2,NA,CASSLGGGGNQPQHF
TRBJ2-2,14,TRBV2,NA,CASSGVRSAGELFF
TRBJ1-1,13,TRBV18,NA,CASSPESGTEAFF
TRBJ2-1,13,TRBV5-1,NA,CASSQGGYNEQFF
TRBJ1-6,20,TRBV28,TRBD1,CASSPRITGTGLWGNSPLHF
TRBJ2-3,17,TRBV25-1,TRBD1,CASSESVGTGRYHTQYF
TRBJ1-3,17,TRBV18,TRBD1,CASSPSIGTGPGNTIYF
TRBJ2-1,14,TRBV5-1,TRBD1,CASSPGGSYNEQFF
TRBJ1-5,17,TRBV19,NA,CASTPRDGGYSNQPQHF
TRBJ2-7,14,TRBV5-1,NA,CASSLFESSGEQYF
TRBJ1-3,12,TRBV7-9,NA,CASSLPGTTQYF
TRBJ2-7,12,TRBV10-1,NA,CASSPNSYEQYF
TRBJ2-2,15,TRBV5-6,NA,CASSSRPAGTGELFF
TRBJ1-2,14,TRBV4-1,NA,CASSQGRGFNGYTF
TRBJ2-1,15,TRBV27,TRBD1,CASLPGTGGPDEQFF
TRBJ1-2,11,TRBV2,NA,CASQGLYGYTF
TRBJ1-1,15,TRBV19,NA,CASSILGQTNTEAFF
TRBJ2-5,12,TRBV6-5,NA,CASMRRSETQYF
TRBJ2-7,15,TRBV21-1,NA,CASGQEDRDLYEQYF
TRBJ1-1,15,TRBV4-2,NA,CASSQDPGGGLEAFF
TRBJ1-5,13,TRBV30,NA,CAWSVQGNQPQHF
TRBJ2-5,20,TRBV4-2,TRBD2,CASSHLLAGGSEFNSETQYF
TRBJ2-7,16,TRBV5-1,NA,CASSLVGPLGNYEQYF
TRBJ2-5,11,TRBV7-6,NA,CAIPREETQYF
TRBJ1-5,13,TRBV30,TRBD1,CAWSGQGTQPQHF
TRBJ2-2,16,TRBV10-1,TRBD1,CASSRDRPANTGELFF
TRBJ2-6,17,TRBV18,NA,CASSPSTGPSGANVLTF
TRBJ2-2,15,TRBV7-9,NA,CASSLWVSLDGELFF
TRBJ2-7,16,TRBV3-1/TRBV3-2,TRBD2,CASSQVGLAGGGEQYF
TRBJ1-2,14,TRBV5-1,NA,CASSLAGRGYGYTF
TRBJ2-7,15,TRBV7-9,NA,CASSFWGRQGDEQYF